This TCR beta chain was sequenced during a study of blood T cell repertoires in COVID-19. Study information: T cells, B-cell-depleted T cells, or PBMCs supplied cDNA or gDNA.

Germline V gives CDR1 SNHLY, CDR2 FYNNEI. The CDR3 loop spans 15 amino acids. Per the original data handling: Amplification of reference gene primers was used by the study to estimate nucleated cell counts. Sequencing used immunoSEQ multiplex PCR; TCRdb keeps in-frame clones, though not all of them. That table furnishes V, J and clone size, whereas the DNA furnished D and trimming. Of some 150,000 clones listed, approximately 86% are singletons. As regards this clone: At one boundary the junction diverges from the germline segment, which might be a read error.

The chain links TRBV2 to TRBJ1-4; D is undetermined. The sequenced sample was peripheral blood. The TCR comes from a woman aged 55 to 70 with acute or convalescent COVID-19. The CDR3 is CAGRPVRGRREKLFF. In DNA form, the CDR3 reads TGTGCCGGCAGACCCGTGCGGGGAAGAAGGGAAAAACTGTTTTTT.